These T cell receptor beta chains were read from a single sample in a study of T cell repertoires in cytomegalovirus infection. One entry per CDR3 protein results from TCRdb running MiXCR on the reads. The sample carries about 98,000 distinct CDR3 sequences, about 15% recorded once. The sequenced sample was PBMCs. The source of these receptors is a human donor in good health (CMV status not recorded). Some clones in this sample may be carry-over from other donors' samples. The conserved cysteine and the conserved F or W are not part of the CDR3 here. Each record gives: J gene, V gene, CDR3 protein.

>TRBJ2-6|TRBV7-2
ASSPTLLSSGANVLT
>TRBJ1-2|TRBV12-3/TRBV12-4
ASSLNGGPGSYGYT
>TRBJ2-6|TRBV7-2
ASSLAVGSGANVLT
>TRBJ2-3|TRBV7-6
ASSLGPGGNTDTQY
>TRBJ2-2|TRBV5-5
ASSFRGINTGELF
>TRBJ1-1|TRBV7-2
ASGEGASNTEAF
>TRBJ2-7|TRBV2
ASSGTGRYEQY
>TRBJ1-3|TRBV7-2
ASSPNTGTGNTIY
>TRBJ2-1|TRBV4-3
ASSLGNGGAYNEQF
>TRBJ2-5|TRBV5-5
ASSSGLAGGSETQY
>TRBJ1-4|TRBV2
ASSELATNEKLF
>TRBJ2-1|TRBV6-5
ASSYMRSYNEQF
>TRBJ2-3|TRBV5-6
ASRILRGDTDTQY
>TRBJ1-1|TRBV7-2
ASSPGGARTEAF
>TRBJ2-3|TRBV12-3/TRBV12-4
ASSFNAGGGDTQY
>TRBJ2-7|TRBV7-8
ASSLSGQGPAYEQY
>TRBJ1-2|TRBV7-2
ASRRGTRQGARGYT
>TRBJ2-2|TRBV19
ASSARTSVGELF
>TRBJ1-3|TRBV11-2
ASSPLARDPSGNTIY
>TRBJ2-5|TRBV20-1
SARGLAGTQDTQY
>TRBJ1-1|TRBV5-6
ASSLAAVRRAF
>TRBJ2-3|TRBV29-1
SGGTGGPDTQY
>TRBJ2-1|TRBV10-3
AISDGGAGEQF
>TRBJ2-3|TRBV29-1
SVEDRSTSTDTQY
>TRBJ2-2|TRBV7-2
ASRARLAGVGELF
>TRBJ1-4|TRBV7-2
ASSLGGFLSEKLF
>TRBJ1-5|TRBV18
ASSPPGKQGAGNQPQH
>TRBJ2-3|TRBV5-1
ASSATSTDTQY
>TRBJ2-5|TRBV6-5
ASSYDRGSGTQY
>TRBJ2-5|TRBV2
ASSRTSGGRQTDVTQY
>TRBJ2-1|TRBV19
ASSIELAGFYNEQF
>TRBJ1-2|TRBV14
ASMECDYGYT
>TRBJ2-7|TRBV7-9
ASSWVDHEQY
>TRBJ2-5|TRBV3-1
ASSQEYRRGQETQY
>TRBJ2-4|TRBV11-1
ASSIYRGRRNIQY
>TRBJ2-7|TRBV28
ASSLWGQVMIGEQY
>TRBJ2-7|TRBV7-8
ASSFRTGGTYEQY
>TRBJ2-7|TRBV10-3
AISDRGNSYEQY
>TRBJ1-6|TRBV11-3
ASSLGGRNSPLH
>TRBJ2-5|TRBV7-9
ASSGSFGMGRETQY
>TRBJ2-6|TRBV24-1
ATSPGPSSGANVLT
>TRBJ2-1|TRBV2
ASRAPTSGGLNEQF